This TCR beta chain is drawn from a study of PD-1 blockade in classical Hodgkin lymphoma. Findings and caveats of the study: The causes of the repertoire differences, possibly disease activity or prior therapy, remain undefined. In CD4+ cells, TCR diversity went up significantly by C4D1, but in CD8+ cells it did not.

CDR3 length: 15 residues. CDR1 is SGHRS and CDR2 is YFSETQ in the germline V gene. The V gene lost 0 bases and the J gene lost 0 bases, with 6 bases spanning the gap. Measured with immunoSEQ multiplex PCR; TCRdb has only the in-frame clones, and not every one. The table has under 15,000 clones, about 91% seen once. In regard to this clone: What it recognizes is unknown.

Each patient relapsed following autologous stem cell transplantation, and prior brentuximab vedotin exposure differed. The receptor comes from a human donor with classical Hodgkin lymphoma. The chain recombines TRBV5-1 with TRBJ2-2; TRBD1 is a possible D gene (5 bases). Sequenced here: peripheral blood mononuclear cells (PBMCs), sampled at baseline. The CDR3 nucleotides are TGCGCCAGCAGCTTGGGACAGACGAACACCGGGGAGCTGTTTTTT. This gives the protein CASSLGQTNTGELFF.